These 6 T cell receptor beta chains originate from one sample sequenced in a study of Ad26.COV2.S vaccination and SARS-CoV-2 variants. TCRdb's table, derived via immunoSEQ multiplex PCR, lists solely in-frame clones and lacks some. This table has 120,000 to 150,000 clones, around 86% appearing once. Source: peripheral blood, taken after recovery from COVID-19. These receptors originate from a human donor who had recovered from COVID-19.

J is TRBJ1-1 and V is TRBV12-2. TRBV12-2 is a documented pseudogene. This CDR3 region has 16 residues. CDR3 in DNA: TGTGCAAGTCGCTTAATACAGAGGCTCATGAACACTGAAGCTTTCTTT. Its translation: CASRLIQRLMNTEAFF.

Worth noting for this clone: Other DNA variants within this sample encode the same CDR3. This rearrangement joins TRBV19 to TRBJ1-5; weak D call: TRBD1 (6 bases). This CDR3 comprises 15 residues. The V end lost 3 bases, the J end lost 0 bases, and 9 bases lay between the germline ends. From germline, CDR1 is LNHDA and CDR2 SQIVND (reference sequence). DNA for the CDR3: TGTGCCAGTAGTATTGGACAGCATAGCAATCAGCCCCAGCATTTT. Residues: CASSIGQHSNQPQHF.

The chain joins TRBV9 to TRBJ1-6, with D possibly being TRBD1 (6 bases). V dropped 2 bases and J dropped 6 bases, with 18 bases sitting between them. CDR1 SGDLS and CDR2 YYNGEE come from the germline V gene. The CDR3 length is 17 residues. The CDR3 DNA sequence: TGTGCCAGCAGCGTGGTTCCAGGCAGGGGTGGTAATTCACCCCTCCACTTT. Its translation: CASSVVPGRGGNSPLHF.

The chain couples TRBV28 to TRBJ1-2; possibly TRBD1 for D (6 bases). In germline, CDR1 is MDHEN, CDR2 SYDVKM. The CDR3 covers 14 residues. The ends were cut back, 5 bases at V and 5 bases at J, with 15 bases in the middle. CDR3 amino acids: CASSDLGQSYGYTF. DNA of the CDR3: TGTGCCAGCAGTGATCTTGGACAGTCTTATGGCTACACCTTC.

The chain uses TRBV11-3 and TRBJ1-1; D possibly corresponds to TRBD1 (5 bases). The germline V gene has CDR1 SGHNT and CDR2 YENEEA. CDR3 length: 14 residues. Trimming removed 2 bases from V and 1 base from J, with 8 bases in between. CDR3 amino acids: CASSLSGGNTEAFF. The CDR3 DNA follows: TGTGCCAGCAGCTTAAGTGGGGGGAACACTGAAGCTTTCTTT.

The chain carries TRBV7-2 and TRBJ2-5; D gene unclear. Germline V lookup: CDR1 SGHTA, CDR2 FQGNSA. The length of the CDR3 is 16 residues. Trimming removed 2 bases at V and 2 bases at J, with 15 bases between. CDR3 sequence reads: CASSLLGDRAQETQYF. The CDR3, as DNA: TGTGCCAGCAGCTTACTCGGAGATCGGGCTCAAGAGACCCAGTACTTC.